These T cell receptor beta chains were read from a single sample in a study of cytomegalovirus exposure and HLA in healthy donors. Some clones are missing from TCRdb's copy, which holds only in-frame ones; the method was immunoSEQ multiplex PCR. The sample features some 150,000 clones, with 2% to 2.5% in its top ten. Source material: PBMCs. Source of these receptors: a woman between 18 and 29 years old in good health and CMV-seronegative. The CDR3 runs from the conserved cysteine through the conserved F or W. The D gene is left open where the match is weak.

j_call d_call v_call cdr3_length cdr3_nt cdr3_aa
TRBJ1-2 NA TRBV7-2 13 TGTGCCAGCAGCCCCATATCGGACTATGGCTACACCTTC CASSPISDYGYTF
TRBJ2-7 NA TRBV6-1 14 TGTGCCAGCAAAACGGAGCCGGCGATTAAGGAGCAGTACTTC CASKTEPAIKEQYF
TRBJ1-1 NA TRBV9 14 TGTGCCAGCAGCGTAGAACACGGAGGGACTGAAGCTTTCTTT CASSVEHGGTEAFF
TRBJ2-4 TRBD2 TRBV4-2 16 TGTGCCAGCAGCCAAGAGACTAGCGATACCAAAAACATTCAGTACTTC CASSQETSDTKNIQYF
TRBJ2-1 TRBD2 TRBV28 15 TGTGCCAGCAGGTATAGCGGGAGCCCCTACAATGAGCAGTTCTTC CASRYSGSPYNEQFF
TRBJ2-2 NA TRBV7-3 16 TGTGCCAGCAGCAGAAGGACAGCGGCGAACACCGGGGAGCTGTTTTTT CASSRRTAANTGELFF
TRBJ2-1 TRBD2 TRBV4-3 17 TGCGCCAGCAGCCAAGATCGGGGGACTAGCGGGAGTGGTGAGCAGTTCTTC CASSQDRGTSGSGEQFF
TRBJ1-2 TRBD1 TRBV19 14 TGTGCCAGTAGTACGACAGGGGGCATTAATGGCTACACCTTC CASSTTGGINGYTF
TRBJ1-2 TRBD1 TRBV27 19 TGTGCCAGCAGCCGATTATCCCCTCGGACAGGAGCAACTAACTATGGCTACACCTTC CASSRLSPRTGATNYGYTF
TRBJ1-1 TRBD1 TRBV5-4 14 TGTGCCAGCAGCTTTGGACAGGGGAACACTGAAGCTTTCTTT CASSFGQGNTEAFF